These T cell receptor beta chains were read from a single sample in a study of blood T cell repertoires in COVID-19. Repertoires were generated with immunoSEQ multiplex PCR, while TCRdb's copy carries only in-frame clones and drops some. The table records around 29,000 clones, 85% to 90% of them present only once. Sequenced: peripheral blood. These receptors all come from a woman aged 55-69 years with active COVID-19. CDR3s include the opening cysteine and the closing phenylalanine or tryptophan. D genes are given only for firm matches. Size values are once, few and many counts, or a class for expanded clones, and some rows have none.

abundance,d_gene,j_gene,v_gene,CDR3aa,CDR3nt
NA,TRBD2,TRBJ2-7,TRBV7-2,CASSLALSGSSYEQYF,TGTGCCAGCAGCTTAGCGCTTAGCGGGAGCTCCTACGAGCAGTACTTC
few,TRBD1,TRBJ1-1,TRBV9,CASSILPGTGNTEAFF,TGTGCCAGCAGCATTCTTCCCGGGACAGGGAACACTGAAGCTTTCTTT
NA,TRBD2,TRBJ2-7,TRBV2,CASLYGLAGSYEQYF,TGTGCCAGCCTCTACGGACTAGCGGGATCCTACGAGCAGTACTTC
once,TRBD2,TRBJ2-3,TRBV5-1,CASGVSGGTDTQYF,TGCGCCAGCGGGGTCTCGGGGGGGACAGATACGCAGTATTTT
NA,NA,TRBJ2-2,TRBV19,CASTSHAPNTGELFF,TGTGCCAGTACCTCGCATGCGCCGAACACCGGGGAGCTGTTTTTT
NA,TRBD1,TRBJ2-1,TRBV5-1,CASSLGTGSGNEQFF,TGCGCCAGCAGCTTGGGGACAGGGTCGGGGAATGAGCAGTTCTTC
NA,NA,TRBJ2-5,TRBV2,CASRKTGMGTQYF,TGTGCCAGCAGGAAAACAGGGATGGGGACCCAGTACTTC
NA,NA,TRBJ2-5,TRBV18,CASSPGLGLTQVTQYF,TGTGCCAGCTCACCTGGACTGGGACTCACCCAGGTGACCCAGTACTTC
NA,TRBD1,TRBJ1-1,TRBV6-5,CASTLWQGGTEAFF,TGTGCCTCTACTCTCTGGCAGGGGGGCACTGAAGCTTTCTTT
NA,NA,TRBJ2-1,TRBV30,CAWSLVAAGNEQFF,TGTGCCTGGAGTTTGGTAGCGGCAGGGAATGAGCAGTTCTTC